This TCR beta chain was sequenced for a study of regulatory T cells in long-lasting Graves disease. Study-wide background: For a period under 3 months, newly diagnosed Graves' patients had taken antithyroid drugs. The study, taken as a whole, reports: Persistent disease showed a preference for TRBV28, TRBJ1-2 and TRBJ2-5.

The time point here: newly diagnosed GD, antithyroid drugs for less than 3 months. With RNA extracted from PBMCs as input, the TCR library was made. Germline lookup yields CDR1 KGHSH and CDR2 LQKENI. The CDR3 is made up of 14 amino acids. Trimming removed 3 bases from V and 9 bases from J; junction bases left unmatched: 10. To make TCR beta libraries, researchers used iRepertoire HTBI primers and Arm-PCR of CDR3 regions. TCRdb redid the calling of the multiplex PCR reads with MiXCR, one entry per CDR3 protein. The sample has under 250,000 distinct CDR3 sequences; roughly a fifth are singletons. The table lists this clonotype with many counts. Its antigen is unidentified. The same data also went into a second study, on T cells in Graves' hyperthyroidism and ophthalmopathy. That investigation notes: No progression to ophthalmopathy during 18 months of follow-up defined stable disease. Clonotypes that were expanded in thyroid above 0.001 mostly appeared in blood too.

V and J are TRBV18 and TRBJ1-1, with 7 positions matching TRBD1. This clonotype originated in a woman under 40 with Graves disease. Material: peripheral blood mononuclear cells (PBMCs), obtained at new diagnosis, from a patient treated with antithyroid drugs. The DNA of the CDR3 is TGTGCCAGCTCACCGAACAGGGGCGATCCTCAAGCTTTCTTT. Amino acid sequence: CASSPNRGDPQAFF.